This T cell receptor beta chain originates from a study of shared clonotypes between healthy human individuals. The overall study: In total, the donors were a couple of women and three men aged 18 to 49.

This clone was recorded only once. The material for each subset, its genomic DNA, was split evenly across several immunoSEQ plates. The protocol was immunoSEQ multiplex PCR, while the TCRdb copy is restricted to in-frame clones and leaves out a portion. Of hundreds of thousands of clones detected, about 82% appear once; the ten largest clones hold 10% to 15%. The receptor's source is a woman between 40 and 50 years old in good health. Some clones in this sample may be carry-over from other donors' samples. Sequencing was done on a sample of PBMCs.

The CDR3 DNA reads as TGTGCCAGCAGCTTAGTGTTGGGAACCGGGGAGCTGTTTTTT. Encoded protein: CASSLVLGTGELFF. V is TRBV7-2 and J is TRBJ2-2; D unresolved. Trimming removed 1 base from V and 5 bases from J, with 8 bases in between. The CDR3 is 14 amino acids. Germline V gene sequence: CDR1 SGHTA, CDR2 FQGNSA.